Below, 23 T cell receptor beta chains from the same sample are listed, as sequenced in a study of beta chain features in type 1 diabetes. The entirety of the isolated RNA underwent reverse transcription, so expressed TCRB transcripts were sequenced. Profiling relied on immunoSEQ multiplex PCR, and the TCRdb table lists in-frame clones only, not all of them. The sample has roughly 150,000 clones; over 9% are singletons. Their cognate antigens are unknown. Notes on the study in general: Among patients with Type 1 diabetes, TCRB CDR3s were moderately but significantly shorter in every one of the four CD4+ subsets.

The source material was central memory CD4+ T cells from blood. Receptors originate from a man in his thirties or forties with type 1 diabetes.

The chain employs TRBV9 and TRBJ1-2; possible D gene TRBD1, 5 bases. Trimming cost V 0 bases and J 4 bases, with 13 bases left between them. This CDR3 spans 15 amino acids. Germline values: CDR1 SGDLS, CDR2 YYNGEE. CDR3 amino acids: CASSVDPDSSYGYTF. The CDR3, as DNA: TGTGCCAGCAGCGTAGATCCTGACAGCTCCTATGGCTACACCTTC.

The J gene is TRBJ2-1, the V gene TRBV28; perhaps TRBD2 as D (5 bases). The germline V and J ends were trimmed by 3 bases and 9 bases, with 12 bases remaining between them. Per germline, CDR1 MDHEN and CDR2 SYDVKM. The length of the CDR3 is 13 residues. CDR3 DNA sequence: TGTGCCAGCAGTTTCGTCGGGGTTAGTGAGCAGTTCTTC. Translating it yields CASSFVGVSEQFF.

In its sample, this clone was seen a few times. The chain couples TRBV2 to TRBJ2-3; unclear D gene. The CDR3 has 14 amino acids. The V and J ends lost 5 bases and 4 bases respectively, with 13 bases between them. The germline CDR1 and CDR2 sequences are SNHLY and FYNNEI. The CDR3 bases are TGTGCCAGCAGTATCGCAGTGGCATCAGATACGCAGTATTTT. Protein: CASSIAVASDTQYF.

J is TRBJ1-1 and V is TRBV4-3, with 7 bases that match TRBD1. The CDR3 sequence is 15 residues long. Germline V CDR1 and CDR2: LGHNA, YSLEER. Trimming at V came to 1 base and at J to 1 base, leaving 3 bases not matched to a gene. The CDR3 nucleotides are TGCGCCAGCAGCCAAGCCGGACAGGCGAACACTGAAGCTTTCTTT. This codes for CASSQAGQANTEAFF.

The rearrangement links TRBV28 to TRBJ1-1, with 7 bases lining up with TRBD1. Germline trimming cut 3 bases from V and 2 bases from J; bases unmatched to any gene: 12. CDR1 and CDR2 (germline): MDHEN, SYDVKM. This CDR3 has 17 residues. The CDR3 sequence: CASSFLVGPGGNTEAFF. The CDR3 coding sequence is TGTGCCAGCAGTTTCTTGGTCGGGCCAGGGGGAAACACTGAAGCTTTCTTT.

This clone was counted between two and nine times. This chain uses TRBV10-3 with TRBJ1-1; 10 positions agree with TRBD1. With 11 bases clipped from V and 3 bases from J, the junction kept 9 bases outside the gene matches. CDR3 length equals 14 residues. From germline, CDR1 is ENHRY and CDR2 SYGVKD. In nucleotides, the CDR3 is TGTGCCGCCACCGGGACAGGGGTTTACACTGAAGCTTTCTTT. As protein: CAATGTGVYTEAFF.

This clone was counted only a few times. The chain uses TRBV18 and TRBJ2-1; 9 nucleotides agree with TRBD1. J lost 9 bases, V lost 2 bases, and 8 bases had no gene match. This CDR3 comprises 15 residues. Germline loops: CDR1 KGHSH, CDR2 LQKENI. DNA for the CDR3: TGTGCCAGCTCACCAACGGGACAGGGAGTAAGTGAGCAGTTCTTC. Translated, it gives CASSPTGQGVSEQFF.

Only a few counts were recorded for this clone. The rearrangement links TRBV5-1 to TRBJ2-2, with 9 bases lining up with TRBD1. J was trimmed by 5 bases and V by 3 bases; bases with no gene match: 8. CDR3 length equals 16 residues. Germline CDR1 is SGHRS and CDR2 is YFSETQ. The CDR3, as DNA: TGCGCCAGCAGCTCCGGGGGACAGGGCCGAACCGGGGAGCTGTTTTTT. Translation: CASSSGGQGRTGELFF.

This clone showed up just a few times. DNA of the CDR3: TGTGCCAGCTCACCCTTAGGACTAGCCGGTGTCACAGATACGCAGTATTTT. Amino acids: CASSPLGLAGVTDTQYF. The rearrangement links TRBV18 to TRBJ2-3, with 8 positions matching TRBD2. The length of the CDR3 is 17 residues. The V gene's germline CDR1 is KGHSH and CDR2 LQKENI. V shed 3 bases, J shed 2 bases, and the junction held 10 bases outside the gene matches.

This clone has only a few counts. The chain carries TRBV28 and TRBJ2-4, with unresolved D. Germline V gives CDR1 MDHEN, CDR2 SYDVKM. This CDR3 is built from 11 residues. Trimming took off 2 bases at V and 12 bases at J, with 8 bases between the two ends. CDR3 bases: TGTGCCAGCAGTTTACCCCCAAATCAGTACTTC. Protein: CASSLPPNQYF.

Only a few counts were recorded for this clone. This chain connects TRBV27 to TRBJ2-1; D is possibly TRBD2 (5 bases). The CDR3 is 14 amino acids. The germline V and J ends were trimmed by 4 bases and 3 bases, with 10 bases remaining between them. CDR1 MNHEY and CDR2 SMNVEV come from the germline V gene (reference sequence). This CDR3 is CASSSLTSYNEQFF. CDR3 sequence (DNA): TGTGCCAGCAGTTCCTTAACTAGCTACAATGAGCAGTTCTTC.

The sample holds a few counts of this clone. The chain carries TRBV10-3 and TRBJ2-1; 11 nucleotides line up with TRBD2. V lost 6 bases and J lost 15; bases outside the gene matches: 13. Germline V gene sequence: CDR1 ENHRY, CDR2 SYGVKD. This CDR3 region has 14 residues. The CDR3 loop is CAIRGTSGTVDPFF. For the CDR3, the DNA is TGTGCCATCAGAGGGACTAGCGGCACAGTCGACCCGTTCTTC.

This clone was seen more than once but under ten times. The chain recombines TRBV18 with TRBJ2-3, with 8 bases matching TRBD2. The CDR3 is made up of 17 amino acids. Looked up from germline, CDR1 is KGHSH and CDR2 is LQKENI. The junction had 11 bases not matched to a gene; V was cut back by 1 base and J by 5 bases. CDR3: CASSPRQPSGSIDTQYF. The CDR3 bases are TGTGCCAGCTCACCACGGCAGCCAAGCGGGAGTATAGATACGCAGTATTTT.

This chain uses TRBV5-1 with TRBJ2-1; D remains unclear. Germline V gives CDR1 SGHRS, CDR2 YFSETQ. This CDR3 is 13 amino acids long. V was pared by 1 base and J by 4 bases, with 6 bases between. CDR3 loop: CASSLQQYNEQFF. The CDR3 DNA reads TGCGCCAGCAGCTTGCAACAGTACAATGAGCAGTTCTTC. Using reference TRBV5-1 and TRBJ2-1 for the parts outside the CDR3, the full variable domain is KAGVTQTPRYLIKTRGQQVTLSCSPISGHRSVSWYQQTPGQGLQFLFEYFSETQRNKGNFPGRFSGRQFSNSRSEMNVSTLELGDSALYLCASSLQQYNEQFFGPGTRLTVL.

The V and J genes are TRBV6-5 and TRBJ2-1; 12 nucleotides line up with TRBD2. Trimming cost V 5 bases and J 8 bases; bases outside gene matches: 7. The CDR3 consists of 15 residues. Germline V gene data show CDR1 as MNHEY and CDR2 as SVGAGI. The CDR3 nucleotides are TGTGCCAGCAGTACCCGGACTAGCGGGATTGATGAGCAGTTCTTC. This encodes CASSTRTSGIDEQFF.

The J gene is TRBJ2-7, the V gene TRBV28; D may be TRBD1 (6 bases). Deletions cut 10 bases from V and 2 bases from J, with 15 bases between. Germline loops: CDR1 MDHEN, CDR2 SYDVKM. This CDR3 comprises 13 residues. The CDR3 loop reads CATLQGLAYEQYF. In nucleotides, the CDR3 is TGTGCCACCCTACAGGGCTTAGCCTACGAGCAGTACTTC. Supplemented by reference TRBV28 and TRBJ2-7, the full variable domain reads DVKVTQSSRYLVKRTGEKVFLECVQDMDHENMFWYRQDPGLGLRLIYFSYDVKMKEKGDIPEGYSVSREKKERFSLILESASTNQTSMYLCATLQGLAYEQYFGPGTRLTVT.

The chain employs TRBV7-2 and TRBJ2-5; possible D gene TRBD1, 5 bases. This CDR3 is built from 13 residues. Germline loops: CDR1 SGHTA, CDR2 FQGNSA. The V and J ends lost 6 bases and 1 base respectively, with 9 bases between them. The CDR3 here is CASRAGFQETQYF. In DNA, the CDR3 is TGTGCCAGCAGAGCAGGGTTCCAAGAGACCCAGTACTTC. Variable domain in full (rest from reference TRBV7-2 and TRBJ2-5): GAGVSQSPSNKVTEKGKDVELRCDPISGHTALYWYRQSLGQGLEFLIYFQGNSAPDKSGLPSDRFSAERTGGSVSTLTIQRTQQEDSAVYLCASRAGFQETQYFGPGTRLLVL.

The gene calls are TRBV28 and TRBJ2-5; D possibly corresponds to TRBD1 (5 bases). The J call may be incorrect, as the DNA end agrees better with TRBJ2-7. This CDR3 comprises 13 residues. Germline V gives CDR1 MDHEN, CDR2 SYDVKM. The CDR3 here is CAVGEGTSYEQYF. CDR3 DNA: TGTGCCGTAGGGGAAGGAACCTCCTACGAGCAGTACTTC.

This clone was counted between two and nine times. The chain joins TRBV27 to TRBJ2-1, with 12 positions matching TRBD2. Per germline, CDR1 MNHEY and CDR2 SMNVEV (reference sequence). This CDR3 is built from 15 residues. Losses at the gene ends were 4 bases for V and 8 bases for J; bases not matched to a gene: 6. CDR3: CASSSTSGSRYEQFF. The DNA for the CDR3 is TGTGCCAGCAGTTCGACTAGCGGGAGTAGGTATGAGCAGTTCTTC.

This sequence joins TRBV5-6 and TRBJ1-5, with D perhaps TRBD1 (5 bases). Germline V gives CDR1 SGHDT, CDR2 YYEEEE. Trimming removed 4 bases from V and 5 bases from J, with 19 bases in between. The CDR3 is 16 amino acids. As DNA, the CDR3 is TGTGCCAGCAGCCCCTCAACTCAGGGTTATGATCAGCCCCAGCATTTT. Amino acids: CASSPSTQGYDQPQHF. Variable domain in full (rest from reference TRBV5-6 and TRBJ1-5): DAGVTQSPTHLIKTRGQQVTLRCSPKSGHDTVSWYQQALGQGPQFIFQYYEEEERQRGNFPDRFSGHQFPNYSSELNVNALLLGDSALYLCASSPSTQGYDQPQHFGDGTRLSIL.

This clone was recorded a few times. The chain combines TRBV7-8 with TRBJ2-3; 10 nucleotides agree with TRBD2. V was clipped by 5 bases and J by 7 bases; unmatched bases: 12. Germline loops: CDR1 SGHVS, CDR2 FQNEAQ. CDR3 length equals 16 residues. CDR3 in DNA: TGTGCCAGCAGCCCTAACATAGCGGGAGGAGGGTATACGCAGTATTTT. Translation gives CASSPNIAGGGYTQYF.

The count of this clone is one. The chain combines TRBV18 with TRBJ2-7; 12 bases map to TRBD2. J gave up 2 bases and V 6 bases, and 5 bases lay outside the gene matches. The CDR3 spans 15 residues. The germline CDR1 and CDR2 sequences are KGHSH and LQKENI. The CDR3 DNA is TGTGCCAGCTCCCAAGGACTAGCGGGGACCTACGAGCAGTACTTC. Translating gives CASSQGLAGTYEQYF.

The V gene is TRBV11-2, the J gene TRBJ2-2; 11 bases line up with TRBD1. The CDR3 is 14 residues long. Trimming removed 6 bases from V and 6 bases from J; junction bases left unmatched: 3. Germline assignment: CDR1 SGHAT and CDR2 FQNNGV. CDR3 DNA sequence: TGTGCCAGCAGGGCGGGACAGGGGGCCGGGGAGCTGTTTTTT. This codes for CASRAGQGAGELFF.